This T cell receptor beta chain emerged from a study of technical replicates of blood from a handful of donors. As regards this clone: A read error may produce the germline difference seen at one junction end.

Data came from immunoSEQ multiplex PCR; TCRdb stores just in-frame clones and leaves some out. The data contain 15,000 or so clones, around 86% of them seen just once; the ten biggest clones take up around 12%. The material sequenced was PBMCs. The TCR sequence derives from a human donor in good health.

The CDR3 DNA reads TGTGCCAGCAGAGAAGAAGGACTAGCGGGAGGTTACAATGAGCAGTTCTTC. Translating gives CASREEGLAGGYNEQFF. This rearrangement joins TRBV6-1 to TRBJ2-1; TRBD2 agrees at 14 bases. Germline-derived CDR1 and CDR2 are MNHNS and SASEGT. CDR3 length: 17 amino acids.